This T cell receptor (beta chain) was observed in a study of T cell responses to AZD1222 COVID-19 vaccine. Germline V gene sequence: CDR1 SGHNT, CDR2 YYREEE (reference sequence). With 0 bases clipped from V and 8 bases from J, the junction kept 6 bases outside the gene matches. This CDR3 spans 14 amino acids. In regard to this clone: Its antigen is still unknown.

Study-wide points: Receipt of two AZD1222 doses was followed by a rise in Spike-specific TCR breadth and depth. Most donors were white British, females outnumbered males, and clonal diversity was possibly underestimated. Close to half of spike-specific TCRs reportedly recognize unmutated variant regions.

TCRdb's copy holds only in-frame clones and misses some; the assay was immunoSEQ multiplex PCR. Here the sample spans roughly 180,000 clones, 85% to 90% being singletons. The chain has TRBV5-4 and TRBJ1-2, with 8 bases matching TRBD1. The starting material was peripheral blood, obtained on day 0 of AZD1222 vaccination. This TCR was recovered from an adult in good health. The CDR3 coding sequence is TGTGCCAGCAGCTTGGAGACAGGGGTCCACGGCTACACCTTC. Protein product: CASSLETGVHGYTF.